The subject of this entry is one TCR beta chain. Antigen: not known. The authors extracted RNA and reverse transcribed it into cDNA as the sequencing template. Method: immunoSEQ multiplex PCR; TCRdb's copy keeps in-frame clones and lacks some. The table lists about 220,000 clones, less than 75% of them singletons. This sample was included in a study of CD8+ T cells in alopecia areata. Trimming stripped 6 bases from V and 8 bases from J, with 17 bases between. This CDR3 contains 15 residues. CDR1 and CDR2 (germline): SNHLY, FYNNEI. Study-level findings and limits: Scalp clonality decreased significantly with tofacitinib, and so did expanded CD8+ clones among the top 100.

As to treatment: oral pan-JAK inhibitor, 5-10 mg twice daily. From alopecia areata patients, lesional scalp punch biopsies and peripheral blood were collected. Starting from PBMCs, sorting isolated CD4+ and CD8+ T cells. The sample was CD4+ T cells sorted from blood, taken at week 4, from a patient treated with tofacitinib. This sequence was found in a human donor with alopecia areata. The rearrangement links TRBV2 to TRBJ1-6, with D possibly being TRBD1 (6 bases). As DNA, the CDR3 is TGTGCCAGCAGACGAGGGGGGGGTAATTATTCACCCCTCCACTTT. It codes for CASRRGGGNYSPLHF.